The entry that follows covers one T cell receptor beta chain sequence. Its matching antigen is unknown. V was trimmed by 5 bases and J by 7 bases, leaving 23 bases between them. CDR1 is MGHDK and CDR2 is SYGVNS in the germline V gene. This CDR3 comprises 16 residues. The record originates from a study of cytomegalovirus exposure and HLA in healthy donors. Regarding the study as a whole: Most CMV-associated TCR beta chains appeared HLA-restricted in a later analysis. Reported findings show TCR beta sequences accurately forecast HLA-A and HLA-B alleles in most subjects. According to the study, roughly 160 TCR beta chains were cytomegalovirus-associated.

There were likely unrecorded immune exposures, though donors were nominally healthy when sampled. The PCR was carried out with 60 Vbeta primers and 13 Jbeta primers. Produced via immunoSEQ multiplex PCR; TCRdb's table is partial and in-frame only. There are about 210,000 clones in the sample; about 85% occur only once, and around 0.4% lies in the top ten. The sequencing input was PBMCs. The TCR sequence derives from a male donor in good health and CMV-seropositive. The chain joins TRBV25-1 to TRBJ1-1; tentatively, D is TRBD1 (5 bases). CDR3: CASSRNPGGASLEAFF. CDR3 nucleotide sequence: TGTGCCAGCAGTAGGAACCCTGGAGGGGCGAGTCTTGAAGCTTTCTTT.